This T cell receptor beta chain was identified in a study of Tregs in tolerant kidney transplant recipients. Study-level background: Mixed chimerism was transient after nonmyeloablative marrow transplants from related graft donors.

Profiled with immunoSEQ multiplex PCR; TCRdb holds only in-frame clones, not every one. The table has approximately 93,000 clones, roughly 93% seen once; the top ten hold 0.46%. Unstimulated regulatory T cells (CD4+CD25+CD127-), CD4+CD25- non-regulatory cells, CD4 and CD8 cells were FACS-sorted from thawed PBMCs. After removal of 1 base from V and 3 bases from J, the junction contained 8 bases not matched to a gene. Per germline, CDR1 GTSNPN and CDR2 SVGIG (reference sequence). CDR3 size: 17 residues. The TCR originated in a human donor who received a combined kidney and bone marrow transplant. Sequencing used CD4+ T cells from blood, obtained before the transplant. The chain employs TRBV30 and TRBJ2-1; 11 bases line up with TRBD2. The CDR3: CAWSEGLAEYYYNEQFF. The CDR3 bases are TGTGCCTGGAGTGAGGGACTAGCGGAATATTACTACAATGAGCAGTTCTTC.